This TCR beta chain was sequenced during a study of control samples from healthy donors and cancer patients. Generated by immunoSEQ multiplex PCR, the TCRdb table keeps only in-frame clones and is missing some. The table shows about 130,000 clones, with approximately 91% occurring only once. The TCR was taken from a man aged 45-60 years in good health. The sample taken for sequencing was blood.

CDR3 loop: CASSLDSGFYGYTF. Written as DNA, the CDR3 is TGCGCCAGCAGCTTGGATTCAGGATTTTATGGCTACACCTTC. The chain couples TRBV5-1 to TRBJ1-2, with D hard to call. Trimming removed 0 bases from V and 5 bases from J, with 11 bases in between. There are 14 residues in the CDR3. Germline assignment: CDR1 SGHRS and CDR2 YFSETQ.